The clone carrying this TCR beta chain is termed medium-sized. The data originate from a study of blood T cell repertoires in COVID-19. Across the study: Sites across the United States, Italy and Spain contributed samples from acute and convalescent COVID-19.

The repertoire was sequenced with immunoSEQ multiplex PCR; TCRdb's copy has only in-frame clones and lacks some. The data contain approximately 9,800 clones, about 80% of them singletons. The sample taken for sequencing was peripheral blood. The sequence derives from a man between 65 and 85 years old with active COVID-19.

The CDR3: CASSQVGQGSYGYTF. CDR3 bases: TGCGCCAGCAGCCAAGTTGGACAGGGGAGCTATGGCTACACCTTC. The chain recombines TRBV4-1 with TRBJ1-2; 9 bases line up with TRBD1. V lost 1 base to trimming and J lost 4 bases; unmatched junction nucleotides: 4. This CDR3 has 15 residues. Germline lookup yields CDR1 MGHRA and CDR2 YSYEKL.